This TCR beta chain was found in a study of blood T cell repertoires in COVID-19. Across the study: Acute and convalescent COVID-19 specimens originated in the United States, Italy and Spain. PBMCs, B-cell-depleted T cells, or T cells were the source of the cDNA or gDNA that made up the material.

Trimming stripped 4 bases from V and 5 bases from J, with 14 bases between. CDR3 length: 15 residues. The germline gives CDR1 PRHDT, CDR2 FYEKMQ (reference sequence). Original analysis: Nucleated cell counts were estimated from reference gene primer amplification. The assay was immunoSEQ multiplex PCR, and TCRdb's table has in-frame clones only and misses some. That table gives V, J and clone size, and the DNA gave D and trimming. The sample includes 110,000 to 150,000 clones, 85% seen only once; the top ten take about 3.2%. This TCR came from a man in his fifties or sixties with acute or convalescent COVID-19. Material: peripheral blood. The genes are TRBV13 and TRBJ2-2; the D gene is possibly TRBD1 (5 bases). The CDR3 loop is CASSSRVLKTGELFF. CDR3 nucleotides: TGTGCCAGCAGCTCCAGGGTGTTGAAAACCGGGGAGCTGTTTTTT.